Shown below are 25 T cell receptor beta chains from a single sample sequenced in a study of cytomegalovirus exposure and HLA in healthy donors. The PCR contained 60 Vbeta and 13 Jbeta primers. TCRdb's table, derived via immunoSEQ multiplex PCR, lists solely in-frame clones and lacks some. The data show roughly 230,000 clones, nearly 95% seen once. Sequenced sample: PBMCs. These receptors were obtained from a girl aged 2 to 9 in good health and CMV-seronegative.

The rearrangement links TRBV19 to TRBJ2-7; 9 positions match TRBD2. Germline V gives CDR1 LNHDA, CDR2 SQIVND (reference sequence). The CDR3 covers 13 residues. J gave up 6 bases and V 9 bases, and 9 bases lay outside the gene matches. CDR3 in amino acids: CASALAGGLEQYF. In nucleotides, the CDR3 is TGTGCCAGCGCACTGGCGGGGGGGCTCGAGCAGTACTTC.

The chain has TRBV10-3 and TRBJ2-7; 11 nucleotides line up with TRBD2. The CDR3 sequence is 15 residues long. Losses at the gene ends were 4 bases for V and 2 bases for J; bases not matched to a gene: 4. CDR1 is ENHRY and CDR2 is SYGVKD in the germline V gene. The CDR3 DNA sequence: TGTGCCATCAGTGTCTTACTAGCGGGAGCCTACGAGCAGTACTTC. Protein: CAISVLLAGAYEQYF.

The CDR3 DNA is TGTGCCAGCAGCGTACTACCCGGACAGCAAGAGACCCAGTACTTC. Translation gives CASSVLPGQQETQYF. J is TRBJ2-5 and V is TRBV9; tentative D call: TRBD1 (6 bases). The CDR3 has 15 amino acids. The V end was cut by 1 base, the J end by 2 bases, with 12 bases between. Germline V CDR1 and CDR2: SGDLS, YYNGEE.

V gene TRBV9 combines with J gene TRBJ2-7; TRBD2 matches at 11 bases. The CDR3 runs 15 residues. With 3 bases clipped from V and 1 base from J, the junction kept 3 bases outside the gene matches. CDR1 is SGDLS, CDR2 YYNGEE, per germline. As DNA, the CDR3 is TGTGCCAGCAGCGCGGGACTAGCGGAATCCTACGAGCAGTACTTC. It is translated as CASSAGLAESYEQYF.

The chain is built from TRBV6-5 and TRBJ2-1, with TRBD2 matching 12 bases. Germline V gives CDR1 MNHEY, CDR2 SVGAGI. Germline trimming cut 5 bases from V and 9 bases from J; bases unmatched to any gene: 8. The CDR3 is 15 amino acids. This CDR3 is CASSPTSGSNSEQFF. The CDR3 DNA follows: TGTGCCAGCAGTCCGACTAGCGGGAGTAATAGTGAGCAGTTCTTC.

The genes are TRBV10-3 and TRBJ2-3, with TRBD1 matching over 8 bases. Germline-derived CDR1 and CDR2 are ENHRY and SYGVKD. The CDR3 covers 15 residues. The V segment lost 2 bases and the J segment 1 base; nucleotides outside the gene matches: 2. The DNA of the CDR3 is TGTGCCATCAGTGAGGCAGGGGGCCGCACAGATACGCAGTATTTT. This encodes CAISEAGGRTDTQYF.

The CDR3 protein is CATGQGRTSEQYF. The CDR3 DNA reads TGTGCCACTGGACAGGGGAGGACCTCCGAGCAGTACTTC. The chain recombines TRBV2 with TRBJ2-7, with TRBD1 matching 9 bases. Germline trimming cut 10 bases from V and 6 bases from J; bases unmatched to any gene: 10. The CDR3 consists of 13 residues. Germline V gene sequence: CDR1 SNHLY, CDR2 FYNNEI.

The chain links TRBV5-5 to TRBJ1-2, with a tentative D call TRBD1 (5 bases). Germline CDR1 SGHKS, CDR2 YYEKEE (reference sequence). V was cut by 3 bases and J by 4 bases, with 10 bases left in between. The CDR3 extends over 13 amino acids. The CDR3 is CASSSPTVYGYTF. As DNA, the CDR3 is TGTGCCAGCAGCTCGCCGACAGTCTATGGCTACACCTTC.

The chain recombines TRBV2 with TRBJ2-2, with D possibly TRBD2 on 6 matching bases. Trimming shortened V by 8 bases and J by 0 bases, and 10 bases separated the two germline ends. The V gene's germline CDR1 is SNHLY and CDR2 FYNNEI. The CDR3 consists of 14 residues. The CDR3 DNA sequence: TGTGCCAGCCCGGGACTTTCGAACACCGGGGAGCTGTTTTTT. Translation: CASPGLSNTGELFF.

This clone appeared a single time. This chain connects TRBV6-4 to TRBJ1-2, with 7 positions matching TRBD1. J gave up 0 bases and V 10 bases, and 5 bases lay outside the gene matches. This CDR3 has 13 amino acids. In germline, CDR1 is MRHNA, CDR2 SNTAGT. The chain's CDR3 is CATRDSANYGYTF. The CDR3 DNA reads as TGTGCCACCCGGGACAGCGCTAACTATGGCTACACCTTC.

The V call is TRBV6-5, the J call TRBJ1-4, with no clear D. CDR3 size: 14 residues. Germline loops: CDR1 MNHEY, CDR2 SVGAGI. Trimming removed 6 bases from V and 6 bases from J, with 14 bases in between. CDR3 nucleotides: TGTGCCAGCAGAAGAGTGAGAATGGATGAAAAACTGTTTTTT. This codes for CASRRVRMDEKLFF.

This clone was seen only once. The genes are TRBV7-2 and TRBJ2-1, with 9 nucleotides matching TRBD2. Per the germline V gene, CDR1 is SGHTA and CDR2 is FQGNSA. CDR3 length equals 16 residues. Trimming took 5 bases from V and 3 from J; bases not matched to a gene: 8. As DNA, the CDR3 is TGTGCCAGCAGCCCAGCGGCGGGAGGGGTCTACAATGAGCAGTTCTTC. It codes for CASSPAAGGVYNEQFF.

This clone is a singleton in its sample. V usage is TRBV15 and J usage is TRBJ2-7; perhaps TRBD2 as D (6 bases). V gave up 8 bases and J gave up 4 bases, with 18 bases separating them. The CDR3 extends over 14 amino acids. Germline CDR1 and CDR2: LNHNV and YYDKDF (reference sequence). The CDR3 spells CATGGKDTTYEQYF. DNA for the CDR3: TGTGCCACCGGCGGGAAAGACACGACTTACGAGCAGTACTTC.

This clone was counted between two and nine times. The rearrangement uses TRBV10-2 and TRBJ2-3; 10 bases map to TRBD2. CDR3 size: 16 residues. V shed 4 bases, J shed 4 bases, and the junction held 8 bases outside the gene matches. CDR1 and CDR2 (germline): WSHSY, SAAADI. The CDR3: CASSVERGGPSDTQYF. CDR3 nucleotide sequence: TGCGCCAGCAGTGTGGAGCGGGGGGGCCCGTCAGATACGCAGTATTTT.

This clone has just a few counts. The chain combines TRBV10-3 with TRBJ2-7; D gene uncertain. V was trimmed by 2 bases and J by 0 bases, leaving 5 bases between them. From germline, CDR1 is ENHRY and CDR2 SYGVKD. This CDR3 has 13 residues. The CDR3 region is CAISEDNSYEQYF. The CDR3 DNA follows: TGTGCCATCAGTGAGGACAACTCCTACGAGCAGTACTTC.

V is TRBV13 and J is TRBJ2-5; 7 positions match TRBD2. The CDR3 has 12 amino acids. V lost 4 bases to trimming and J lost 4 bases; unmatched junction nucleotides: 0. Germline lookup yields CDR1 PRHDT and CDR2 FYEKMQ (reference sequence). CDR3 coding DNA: TGTGCCAGCAGCTCTAGCGGAGAGACCCAGTACTTC. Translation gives CASSSSGETQYF.

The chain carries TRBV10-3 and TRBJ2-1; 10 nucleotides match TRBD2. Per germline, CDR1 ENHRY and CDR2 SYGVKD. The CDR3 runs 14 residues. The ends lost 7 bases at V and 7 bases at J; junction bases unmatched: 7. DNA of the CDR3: TGTGCCATCATGCCAGCGGGAGGGTGGAATGAGCAGTTCTTC. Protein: CAIMPAGGWNEQFF.

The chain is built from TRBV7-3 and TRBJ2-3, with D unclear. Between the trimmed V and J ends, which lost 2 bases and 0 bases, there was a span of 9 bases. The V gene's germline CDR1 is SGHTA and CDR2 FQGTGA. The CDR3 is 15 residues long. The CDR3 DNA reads TGTGCCAGCAGCTTAGCGCTTTCTAGCACAGATACGCAGTATTTT. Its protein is CASSLALSSTDTQYF.

The CDR3 spells CASSRTGMETQYF. The CDR3 DNA reads TGTGCCAGTAGCCGGACAGGGATGGAGACCCAGTACTTC. The rearrangement uses TRBV19 and TRBJ2-5; 8 positions agree with TRBD1. The CDR3 contains 13 residues. The V segment lost 6 bases and the J segment 5 bases; nucleotides outside the gene matches: 5. CDR1 is LNHDA, CDR2 SQIVND, per germline (reference sequence).

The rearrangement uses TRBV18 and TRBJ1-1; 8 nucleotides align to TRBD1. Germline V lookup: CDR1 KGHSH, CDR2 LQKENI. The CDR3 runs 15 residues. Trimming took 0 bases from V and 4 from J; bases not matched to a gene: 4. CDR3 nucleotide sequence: TGTGCCAGCTCACCACCCTCGACAGGGGCCACTGAAGCTTTCTTT. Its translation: CASSPPSTGATEAFF.

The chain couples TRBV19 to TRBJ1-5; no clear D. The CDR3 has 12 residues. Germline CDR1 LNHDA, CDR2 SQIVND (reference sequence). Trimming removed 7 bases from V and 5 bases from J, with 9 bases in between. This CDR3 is CASNPGYQPQHF. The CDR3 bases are TGTGCCAGTAACCCGGGATATCAGCCCCAGCATTTT.

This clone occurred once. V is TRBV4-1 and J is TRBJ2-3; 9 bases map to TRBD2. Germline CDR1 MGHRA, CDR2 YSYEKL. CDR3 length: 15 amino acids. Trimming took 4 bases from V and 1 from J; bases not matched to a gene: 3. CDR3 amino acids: CASSLLAGGTDTQYF. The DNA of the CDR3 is TGCGCCAGCAGCCTATTAGCGGGGGGCACAGATACGCAGTATTTT.

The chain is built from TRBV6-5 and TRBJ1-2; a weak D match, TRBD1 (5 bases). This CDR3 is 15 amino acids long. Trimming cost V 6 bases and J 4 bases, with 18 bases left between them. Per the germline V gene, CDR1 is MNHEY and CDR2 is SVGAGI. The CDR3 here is CASSRDGPLGYGYTF. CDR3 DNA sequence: TGTGCCAGCAGCAGGGATGGGCCACTTGGCTATGGCTACACCTTC.

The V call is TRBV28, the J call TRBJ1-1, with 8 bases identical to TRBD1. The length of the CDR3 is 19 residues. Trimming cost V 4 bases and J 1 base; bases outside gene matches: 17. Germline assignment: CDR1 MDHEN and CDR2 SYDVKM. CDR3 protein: CASSSLAGVAGGTNTEAFF. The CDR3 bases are TGTGCCAGCAGTTCCCTGGCGGGCGTGGCAGGGGGCACGAACACTGAAGCTTTCTTT.

The CDR3 nucleotides are TGTGCCAGCAGCCCAGTAGGGGGGAGGGCCCGAGAGACCCAGTACTTC. Its protein is CASSPVGGRARETQYF. The chain recombines TRBV7-2 with TRBJ2-5, with D perhaps TRBD2 (7 bases). The CDR3 sequence is 16 residues long. Trimming removed 5 bases from V and 4 bases from J, with 20 bases in between. The germline CDR1 and CDR2 sequences are SGHTA and FQGNSA.